These 16 T cell receptor beta chains came from one sample sequenced in a study of cytomegalovirus exposure and HLA in healthy donors. Amplification used 60 Vbeta primers and 13 Jbeta primers. Profiling relied on immunoSEQ multiplex PCR, and the TCRdb table lists in-frame clones only, not all of them. The sample table includes tens of thousands of clones. The sequenced material came from PBMCs. These receptors originate from a woman aged 55-70 years in good health and CMV-seropositive.

The chain combines TRBV18 with TRBJ1-1; D remains unclear. The germline V and J ends were trimmed by 3 bases and 0 bases, with 5 bases remaining between them. Germline CDR1 is KGHSH and CDR2 is LQKENI. This CDR3 has 13 residues. The chain's CDR3 is CASSPGLNTEAFF. Here the CDR3 DNA reads TGTGCCAGCTCACCTGGCTTGAACACTGAAGCTTTCTTT.

The genes are TRBV5-1 and TRBJ1-4, with 9 bases that match TRBD1. CDR1 and CDR2 from the germline V gene are SGHRS and YFSETQ. CDR3 size: 14 residues. J was trimmed by 5 bases and V by 4 bases; bases with no gene match: 3. The CDR3 nucleotides are TGCGCCAGCAGCCCCGGGACAGGGAATGAAAAACTGTTTTTT. This encodes CASSPGTGNEKLFF.

The chain links TRBV6-5 to TRBJ2-2; TRBD1 might be the D (6 bases). V lost 4 bases and J lost 7, with 13 bases in between. Germline V lookup: CDR1 MNHEY, CDR2 SVGAGI. The CDR3 is 14 amino acids. Here the CDR3 DNA reads TGTGCCAGCAGTTTCAACACAGGGATCGGGGAGCTGTTTTTT. As protein: CASSFNTGIGELFF.

Remarks on this clone: Different DNA sequences within this sample yield the same CDR3. The chain couples TRBV20-1 to TRBJ1-2, with D unclear. Germline V gene lookup returns CDR1 DFQATT and CDR2 SNEGSKA (reference sequence). The CDR3 runs 10 residues. The germline V and J ends were trimmed by 5 bases and 3 bases, with 4 bases remaining between them. As DNA, the CDR3 is TGCAGTGCTCCCGACTATGGCTACACCTTC. Amino acids: CSAPDYGYTF.

This sequence joins TRBV5-1 and TRBJ2-3, with 8 bases fitting TRBD2. Losses at the gene ends were 0 bases for V and 2 bases for J; bases not matched to a gene: 2. Germline V CDR1 and CDR2: SGHRS, YFSETQ. CDR3 length: 15 amino acids. DNA for the CDR3: TGCGCCAGCAGCTTGGGAGGACTAGCCACAGATACGCAGTATTTT. Protein sequence: CASSLGGLATDTQYF.

A remark on this clone: Germline and junction disagree at one end, which may indicate a read error. The chain uses TRBV18 and TRBJ2-2, with TRBD1 matching over 7 bases. The length of the CDR3 is 13 residues. The germline V gene encodes CDR1 KGHSH and CDR2 LQKENI. CDR3 DNA: TGTGCCAGCACACCTCAGGGGGCCGGGGAGCTGTTTTTT. Its protein product is CASTPQGAGELFF. Full variable domain (rest looked up from reference TRBV18 and TRBJ2-2): NAGVMQNPRHLVRRRGQEARLRCSPMKGHSHVYWYRQLPEEGLKFMVYLQKENIIDESGMPKERFSAEFPKEGPSILRIQQVVRGDSAAYFCASTPQGAGELFFGEGSRLTVL.

The chain is built from TRBV5-1 and TRBJ1-5; 7 nucleotides match TRBD1. The CDR3 contains 14 residues. Germline V gene data show CDR1 as SGHRS and CDR2 as YFSETQ. V was clipped by 2 bases and J by 5 bases; unmatched bases: 4. The CDR3 DNA follows: TGCGCCAGCAGCTTCACAGGGGCGGATCAGCCCCAGCATTTT. It encodes CASSFTGADQPQHF.

V usage is TRBV19 and J usage is TRBJ1-2; 9 nucleotides line up with TRBD1. This CDR3 contains 17 residues. The V segment lost 1 base and the J segment 2 bases; nucleotides outside the gene matches: 8. Looked up from germline, CDR1 is LNHDA and CDR2 is SQIVND (reference sequence). CDR3 DNA sequence: TGTGCCAGTAGTATAGGCTGGACAGGGGCCGTCAACTATGGCTACACCTTC. Translated, it gives CASSIGWTGAVNYGYTF.

The chain carries TRBV29-1 and TRBJ1-3, with D perhaps matching TRBD1 (5 bases). The germline CDR1 and CDR2 sequences are SQVTM and ANQGSEA. The CDR3 runs to 14 residues. Trimming removed 7 bases from V and 0 bases from J, with 13 bases in between. The CDR3 loop is CSATGLLSGNTIYF. The CDR3 DNA follows: TGCAGCGCAACGGGACTCCTCTCTGGAAACACCATATATTTT.

This chain connects TRBV29-1 to TRBJ1-2; TRBD1 agrees at 7 bases. CDR1 is SQVTM, CDR2 ANQGSEA, per germline. Trimming at V came to 6 bases and at J to 4 bases, leaving 11 bases not matched to a gene. The CDR3 is 14 amino acids. CDR3 DNA sequence: TGCAGCGTACCCAACAGGGGTGCGAGCTATGGCTACACCTTC. Protein product: CSVPNRGASYGYTF.

This chain links TRBV18 with TRBJ2-7, with D maybe TRBD1 (6 bases). The CDR3 is 15 residues long. The V and J ends lost 2 bases and 6 bases respectively, with 17 bases between them. CDR1 is KGHSH, CDR2 LQKENI, per germline. CDR3 nucleotides: TGTGCCAGCTCACCAGGAACAGGGTCCCCCTTCGAGCAGTACTTC. It translates to CASSPGTGSPFEQYF.

The chain has TRBV14 and TRBJ1-1; D is unclear. The CDR3 runs to 15 residues. Trimming stripped 6 bases from V and 1 base from J, with 15 bases between. CDR1 and CDR2 from the germline V gene are SGHDN and FVKESK. The CDR3 is CASRYLRAPNTEAFF. The CDR3 bases are TGTGCCAGCAGGTACTTGCGGGCACCGAACACTGAAGCTTTCTTT. The complete variable domain, with remaining parts taken from reference TRBV14 and TRBJ1-1, reads EAGVTQFPSHSVIEKGQTVTLRCDPISGHDNLYWYRRVMGKEIKFLLHFVKESKQDESGMPNNRFLAERTGGTYSTLKVQPAELEDSGVYFCASRYLRAPNTEAFFGQGTRLTVV.

The rearrangement joins TRBV18 to TRBJ1-5, with D perhaps TRBD1 (6 bases). Germline V gives CDR1 KGHSH, CDR2 LQKENI. CDR3 length: 15 amino acids. Trimming stripped 2 bases from V and 4 bases from J, with 12 bases between. CDR3: CASSPSGVPNQPQHF. The CDR3 DNA reads TGTGCCAGCTCACCATCAGGGGTCCCGAATCAGCCCCAGCATTTT.

V gene TRBV4-3 combines with J gene TRBJ2-5; 7 bases are a match to TRBD2. The germline gives CDR1 LGHNA, CDR2 YSLEER. The CDR3 spans 15 residues. Losses at the gene ends were 3 bases for V and 5 bases for J; bases not matched to a gene: 9. CDR3 in amino acids: CASSHSSGVLETQYF. Here the CDR3 DNA reads TGCGCCAGCAGCCACTCCAGCGGGGTCCTGGAGACCCAGTACTTC.

The chain recombines TRBV6-1 with TRBJ2-3, with TRBD1 matching 9 bases. Germline V gene data show CDR1 as MNHNS and CDR2 as SASEGT. The CDR3 totals 16 residues. Germline trimming cut 4 bases from V and 2 bases from J; bases unmatched to any gene: 7. The CDR3 DNA reads TGTGCCAGCAGTGTAACGACAGGGGGAGTCACAGATACGCAGTATTTT. Translation gives CASSVTTGGVTDTQYF.

The chain links TRBV6-1 to TRBJ2-2; TRBD2 aligns across 7 bases. The junction had 2 bases not matched to a gene; V was cut back by 9 bases and J by 4 bases. The CDR3 runs 12 residues. The germline V gene has CDR1 MNHNS and CDR2 SASEGT. This CDR3 reads CARGGITGELFF. CDR3 sequence (DNA): TGTGCCAGGGGGGGGATCACCGGGGAGCTGTTTTTT.